The next 8 T cell receptor beta chains were all read from a single sample in a study of cytomegalovirus exposure and HLA in healthy donors. It was with 60 Vbeta and 13 Jbeta primers that the PCR ran. Clones were sequenced by immunoSEQ multiplex PCR, and TCRdb holds only the in-frame ones, with some missing. Seen here are about 87,000 clones, roughly 70% observed once, and the top ten hold about 22%. Sequencing was performed on PBMCs. These receptors all come from a man aged 25 to 40 in good health and CMV-seropositive.

The chain is built from TRBV7-9 and TRBJ1-2, with TRBD1 matching 11 bases. The germline gives CDR1 SEHNR, CDR2 FQNEAQ (reference sequence). Trimming removed 6 bases from V and 3 bases from J; junction bases left unmatched: 9. CDR3 size: 16 residues. CDR3 sequence: CASRQLGQGADYGYTF. The DNA of the CDR3 is TGTGCCAGCAGACAACTAGGACAGGGGGCGGACTATGGCTACACCTTC.

This clone was seen a handful of times. This chain joins TRBV4-3 and TRBJ2-2; the match to TRBD2 covers 11 bases. J gave up 4 bases and V 3 bases, and 10 bases lay outside the gene matches. Germline V gene lookup returns CDR1 LGHNA and CDR2 YSLEER. The CDR3 length is 18 residues. CDR3 in DNA: TGCGCCAGCAGCCAGAGGTGGTTAGCGGGAGGGTTCACCGGGGAGCTGTTTTTT. Its protein is CASSQRWLAGGFTGELFF.

CDR3 DNA sequence: TGCGCCAGCAGCTTACCGGGACAGGGCTCTGCTAATGAAAAACTGTTTTTT. Its translation: CASSLPGQGSANEKLFF. This chain connects TRBV5-1 to TRBJ1-4; 9 bases line up with TRBD1. CDR1 SGHRS and CDR2 YFSETQ come from the germline V gene. The CDR3 has 17 residues. The V and J ends lost 2 bases and 3 bases, in that order; junction bases with no gene match: 8.

This chain joins TRBV30 and TRBJ1-4; no reliable D call. Per the germline V gene, CDR1 is GTSNPN and CDR2 is SVGIG (reference sequence). The CDR3 contains 11 residues. Trimming took off 5 bases at V and 7 bases at J, with 8 bases between the two ends. The CDR3 loop reads CAWRASEKLFF. The CDR3 region has the DNA TGTGCCTGGCGAGCTTCTGAAAAACTGTTTTTT.

This clone was found a few times. Its ends do not fully match the called genes, so a read error is possible. This chain connects TRBV7-9 to TRBJ2-1, with TRBD2 matching over 12 bases. CDR1 is SEHNR and CDR2 is FQNEAQ in the germline V gene (reference sequence). CDR3 size: 16 residues. This CDR3 is CSSSYPSGRGRNEQFF. The CDR3 coding sequence is TGTTCCAGCAGCTACCCTAGCGGGAGGGGTCGCAATGAGCAGTTCTTC.

There are a few counts of this clone. The rearrangement joins TRBV5-1 to TRBJ2-2, with a possible D match to TRBD2 (6 bases). Germline V gene data show CDR1 as SGHRS and CDR2 as YFSETQ. This CDR3 comprises 19 residues. V lost 4 bases and J lost 5, with 27 bases in between. The CDR3: CASSPGGTSFLVGTGELFF. In DNA, the CDR3 is TGCGCCAGCAGCCCGGGCGGGACTTCTTTTTTGGTAGGAACCGGGGAGCTGTTTTTT.

The chain is built from TRBV2 and TRBJ2-5; D is uncertain. The DNA matches TRBJ2-7 better at its end, which makes the J call doubtful. Germline CDR1 reads SNHLY; CDR2 reads FYNNEI. This CDR3 is 11 amino acids long. The CDR3 coding sequence is TGTGCCATCTCCCAGGACTACGAGCAGTACTTC. It codes for CAISQDYEQYF.

The gene calls are TRBV9 and TRBJ2-1, with 8 bases identical to TRBD2. The CDR3 has 15 residues. J was trimmed by 8 bases and V by 0 bases; bases with no gene match: 7. Germline values: CDR1 SGDLS, CDR2 YYNGEE. This chain's CDR3 is CASSVGGGGPYEQFF. The CDR3, as DNA: TGTGCCAGCAGCGTAGGTGGCGGGGGGCCCTATGAGCAGTTCTTC.